The 3 T cell receptor beta chains below come from one sample, sequenced in a study of CD8 T cells in ankylosing spondylitis. Whole-study findings and limits: The study identified a TCR beta motif of several highly homologous variants that appeared characteristic of ankylosing spondylitis blood.

Using its own MiXCR run on the 5' RACE reads, TCRdb lists one record per CDR3 protein. Here the sample spans hundreds of thousands of distinct CDR3 sequences, roughly 12% being singletons. No cognate antigen is known for these TCRs. Material: blood, either unsorted or a sorted T cell fraction (not recorded which). These receptors all stem from a male donor with ankylosing spondylitis.

The chain has TRBV24-1 and TRBJ2-1; 14 nucleotides line up with TRBD2. In germline, CDR1 is KGHDR, CDR2 SFDVKD. This CDR3 spans 18 amino acids. With 3 bases clipped from V and 0 bases from J, the junction kept 3 bases outside the gene matches. The CDR3 reads CATSDPGLAGGSYNEQFF. The DNA of the CDR3 is TGTGCCACCAGTGATCCAGGACTAGCGGGAGGCTCCTACAATGAGCAGTTCTTC.

The J gene is TRBJ2-5, the V gene TRBV5-1, with TRBD1 matching over 7 bases. CDR3 length: 15 residues. Unmatched junction bases numbered 3, after V lost 0 bases and J lost 1 base. Germline CDR1 and CDR2: SGHRS and YFSETQ. This CDR3 reads CASSLEGGIQETQYF. CDR3 in DNA: TGCGCCAGCAGCTTGGAAGGGGGCATCCAAGAGACCCAGTACTTC.

V usage is TRBV29-1 and J usage is TRBJ2-3; D ambiguous. This CDR3 contains 14 residues. Germline loops: CDR1 SQVTM, CDR2 ANQGSEA. V shed 1 base and J shed 6 bases, with 14 bases lying between them. The CDR3, as DNA: TGCAGCGTTGAAGTCGGTCTACTGGGCGATACGCAGTATTTT. Its protein product is CSVEVGLLGDTQYF.